This paragraph covers one T cell receptor (beta chain) sequence. The data originate from a study of OX40 agonist ivuxolimab in advanced cancers. The CDR3 extends over 15 amino acids. Germline assignment: CDR1 SEHNR and CDR2 FQNEAQ (reference sequence). The repertoire was sequenced with immunoSEQ multiplex PCR; TCRdb's copy has only in-frame clones and lacks some. The data show tens of thousands of clones, about 80% seen once. This rearrangement joins TRBV7-9 to TRBJ2-7; 9 bases are a match to TRBD1. The sequence derives from an adult with an advanced solid tumor such as melanoma, head and neck, liver or kidney cancer. The sample here was CD4+ or CD8+ T cells sorted from blood, taken in a trial of the OX40 agonist ivuxolimab. CDR3 bases: TGTGCCAGCAGCTTAGGGCCCCTGGGACAGGGAACCTTCGGGGTC. This translates into CASSLGPLGQGTFGV.